This record concerns one TCR beta chain sequence. Noted time point: patch test 1, 2 weeks after DPC sensitization. As to treatment: therapeutic diphenylcyclopropenone sensitization with weekly scalp DPC. Each donor was an alopecia patient between 18 and 70 years of age who qualified for DPC. Between the trimmed V and J ends, which lost 2 bases and 0 bases, there was a span of 8 bases. CDR1 LGHNA and CDR2 YSLEER come from the germline V gene. The CDR3 has 16 residues. This sample is part of a study of human T cells and chemical hapten exposure. Using its own MiXCR run on the RACE reads, TCRdb lists one record per CDR3 protein. In the table there are some 340,000 distinct CDR3 sequences, approximately 6.9% of which are singletons.

This material consisted of whole blood, taken in connection with sensitization to the hapten diphenylcyclopropenone (DPC). V is TRBV4-3 and J is TRBJ1-6; D is uncertain. This receptor was taken from a woman between 18 and 29 years old with alopecia areata. Some clones in this sample may be carry-over from other donors' samples. DNA for the CDR3: TGCGCCAGCAGCCAAACTTCCAGCTCCTATAATTCACCCCTCCACTTT. Protein sequence: CASSQTSSSYNSPLHF.